This note documents a single T cell receptor beta chain sequence. Repertoires were generated with immunoSEQ multiplex PCR, while TCRdb's copy carries only in-frame clones and drops some. The sample yields 150,000 or so clones, around 89% seen once. The data belong to a study of radiation and T cells in renal cell carcinoma. About the study: Nephrectomy followed 15 Gy stereotactic body radiation by 4 weeks.

Germline trimming cut 5 bases from V and 4 bases from J; bases unmatched to any gene: 9. Germline values: CDR1 SGHDN, CDR2 FVKESK. CDR3 length: 16 residues. As to time point: baseline pretreatment blood. Treatment described: 15 Gy SBRT to primary tumor, nephrectomy 4 weeks later. This chain links TRBV14 with TRBJ2-1; 9 bases fit TRBD2. The material sequenced was blood, taken from a patient whose treatment included radiotherapy and nephrectomy. This receptor was identified in a woman aged 70-85 years with renal cell carcinoma. The CDR3 DNA reads TGTGCCAGCAGCGCCCGAGCGGGGGGATTATACAATGAGCAGTTCTTC. Translated, it gives CASSARAGGLYNEQFF.